The TCR beta chain described here comes from a study of response to subunit inactivated influenza vaccine. Via MiXCR, TCRdb re-called the RT-PCR reads, giving one row per CDR3 protein. The table shows about 160,000 distinct CDR3 sequences, with roughly a tenth occurring only once. This clonotype was observed at least ten times. Germline loops: CDR1 SGHDN, CDR2 FVKESK. The CDR3 is 15 amino acids. J lost 6 bases, V lost 3 bases, and 10 bases had no gene match. The chain carries TRBV14 and TRBJ2-7; 8 nucleotides line up with TRBD2. Sequenced material: non-naive T cells sorted from PBMCs, taken more than 35 days after vaccination. The TCR sequence derives from a man aged 50-59 years who received an inactivated influenza vaccine. The DNA of the CDR3 is TGTGCCAGCAGCCACTGGAGCGGGAGTTTTGGCGAGCAGTACTTC. This encodes CASSHWSGSFGEQYF.